This TCR beta chain was profiled in a study of cytomegalovirus exposure and HLA in healthy donors. The trim removed 5 bases at V and 6 bases at J, leaving 6 bases unmatched. Germline CDR1 reads MNHEY; CDR2 reads SVGAGI. The CDR3 is 14 amino acids. The PCR had 60 Vbeta and 13 Jbeta primers. The protocol was immunoSEQ multiplex PCR, while the TCRdb copy is restricted to in-frame clones and leaves out a portion. The table lists about 150,000 clones, roughly 86% of them singletons, with roughly 5% in the top ten. The receptor's source is a girl aged 5-17 years in good health and CMV-seropositive. What was sequenced was PBMCs. The V and J genes are TRBV6-5 and TRBJ1-2; 10 bases align to TRBD1. The chain's CDR3 is CASSAPGQGNGYTF. The DNA for the CDR3 is TGTGCCAGCAGTGCCCCGGGACAGGGGAATGGCTACACCTTC.